Listed here are 29 T cell receptor beta chains from one sample, sequenced in a study of cytomegalovirus exposure and HLA in healthy donors. PCR primers comprised 60 Vbeta and 13 Jbeta primers. Assay: immunoSEQ multiplex PCR; the TCRdb copy retains only in-frame clones and omits some. The table includes approximately 170,000 clones, over 70% detected once. Material for sequencing was PBMCs. Source of these receptors: a female donor in good health and CMV-seronegative.

This rearrangement joins TRBV28 to TRBJ1-5; D is perhaps TRBD1 (5 bases). V was pared by 4 bases and J by 1 base, with 20 bases between. Per germline, CDR1 MDHEN and CDR2 SYDVKM. The CDR3 is made up of 18 amino acids. CDR3 DNA: TGTGCCAGCAGTTCCCCCCTACAGGCGAAGGGGAGCAATCAGCCCCAGCATTTT. Translating it yields CASSSPLQAKGSNQPQHF. The complete variable domain, with remaining parts taken from reference TRBV28 and TRBJ1-5, reads DVKVTQSSRYLVKRTGEKVFLECVQDMDHENMFWYRQDPGLGLRLIYFSYDVKMKEKGDIPEGYSVSREKKERFSLILESASTNQTSMYLCASSSPLQAKGSNQPQHFGDGTRLSIL.

This clone was observed a few times. J is TRBJ2-7 and V is TRBV13; no definite D call. This CDR3 is built from 14 residues. V was cut by 0 bases and J by 2 bases, with 8 bases left in between. The germline V gene encodes CDR1 PRHDT and CDR2 FYEKMQ (reference sequence). CDR3 in amino acids: CASSLGLRTYEQYF. The CDR3, as DNA: TGTGCCAGCAGCTTAGGACTTAGAACCTACGAGCAGTACTTC. Full variable domain (rest looked up from reference TRBV13 and TRBJ2-7): AAGVIQSPRHLIKEKRETATLKCYPIPRHDTVYWYQQGPGQDPQFLISFYEKMQSDKGSIPDRFSAQQFSDYHSELNMSSLELGDSALYFCASSLGLRTYEQYFGPGTRLTVT.

This chain joins TRBV11-2 and TRBJ1-4; D gene uncertain. Germline V gene sequence: CDR1 SGHAT, CDR2 FQNNGV. The germline V and J ends were trimmed by 1 base and 8 bases, with 5 bases remaining between them. The CDR3 runs to 12 residues. In DNA form, the CDR3 reads TGTGCCAGCAGCTTAGCGCGCGAAAAACTGTTTTTT. It specifies CASSLAREKLFF.

The chain is built from TRBV30 and TRBJ2-7; 7 bases are a match to TRBD1. Germline loops: CDR1 GTSNPN, CDR2 SVGIG (reference sequence). This CDR3 contains 15 residues. Trimming at V came to 4 bases and at J to 9 bases, leaving 18 bases not matched to a gene. The CDR3 DNA follows: TGTGCCTGGACATCAAAGACAGGGCCGACTTTTGGGCAGTACTTC. This translates into CAWTSKTGPTFGQYF.

This sequence joins TRBV30 and TRBJ2-7; 8 bases are shared with TRBD2. Germline values: CDR1 GTSNPN, CDR2 SVGIG (reference sequence). The CDR3 has 14 amino acids. With 4 bases clipped from V and 5 bases from J, the junction kept 10 bases outside the gene matches. CDR3 region: CAWNMGLETNEQYF. In DNA form, the CDR3 reads TGTGCCTGGAATATGGGACTAGAAACCAACGAGCAGTACTTC.

The chain employs TRBV9 and TRBJ2-5; possibly TRBD1 for D (6 bases). Between the trimmed V and J ends, which lost 5 bases and 5 bases, there was a span of 22 bases. The CDR3 length is 16 residues. Germline CDR1 reads SGDLS; CDR2 reads YYNGEE. The CDR3 here is CASSEGAGEGHETQYF. The DNA of the CDR3 is TGTGCCAGCAGTGAAGGGGCAGGGGAAGGCCACGAGACCCAGTACTTC.

This clone was seen only once. The chain uses TRBV11-2 and TRBJ1-2; tentative D call: TRBD1 (6 bases). V was trimmed by 5 bases and J by 4 bases, leaving 23 bases between them. Germline assignment: CDR1 SGHAT and CDR2 FQNNGV. This CDR3 is 17 amino acids long. CDR3 sequence: CASSATDRKLNPYGYTF. DNA for the CDR3: TGTGCCAGCAGCGCAACCGACAGGAAACTAAATCCCTATGGCTACACCTTC.

The rearrangement uses TRBV19 and TRBJ2-6; possibly TRBD2 for D (5 bases). CDR1 and CDR2 (germline): LNHDA, SQIVND (reference sequence). This CDR3 has 17 residues. V was pared by 5 bases and J by 2 bases, with 16 bases between. The CDR3 is CASSPLGYGAGANVLTF. DNA of the CDR3: TGTGCCAGTAGTCCCCTCGGATACGGGGCTGGGGCCAACGTCCTGACTTTC.

The chain is built from TRBV18 and TRBJ2-7; D is undetermined. Trimming cost V 3 bases and J 6 bases, with 18 bases left between them. The CDR3 length is 15 residues. The germline CDR1 and CDR2 sequences are KGHSH and LQKENI. Here the CDR3 DNA reads TGTGCCAGCTCACCCCGAGCCGACCCAACGGGCGAGCAGTACTTC. It encodes CASSPRADPTGEQYF.

This chain connects TRBV7-5 to TRBJ2-7; the D call of TRBD1 is as the table states it, not checked on the DNA. TRBV7-5 is deemed a pseudogene. There are 14 residues in the CDR3. The CDR3: CASSLTGGSYEQYF. For the CDR3, the DNA is TGTGCCAGCAGTCTGACAGGGGGCTCCTACGAGCAGTACTTC.

This chain connects TRBV27 to TRBJ1-1; no definite D call. V was cut by 3 bases and J by 2 bases, with 10 bases left in between. The CDR3 length is 14 residues. Germline CDR1 reads MNHEY; CDR2 reads SMNVEV (reference sequence). The CDR3 DNA sequence: TGTGCCAGCAGTTTGACAAATTTTAACACTGAAGCTTTCTTT. This translates into CASSLTNFNTEAFF.

This chain links TRBV30 with TRBJ1-2; 10 bases map to TRBD1. The CDR3 length is 13 residues. In germline, CDR1 is GTSNPN, CDR2 SVGIG (reference sequence). The V and J ends lost 5 bases and 6 bases, in that order; junction bases with no gene match: 6. The CDR3 spells CAWGTGAGDGYTF. CDR3 bases: TGTGCCTGGGGGACAGGGGCTGGGGATGGCTACACCTTC.

The chain carries TRBV5-4 and TRBJ1-1; weak D call: TRBD1 (6 bases). The germline V and J ends were trimmed by 8 bases and 3 bases, with 11 bases remaining between them. Germline V gene data show CDR1 as SGHNT and CDR2 as YYREEE (reference sequence). CDR3 length equals 12 residues. CDR3 in DNA: TGTGCCAGTCAGGGGTTTTACACTGAAGCTTTCTTT. It is translated as CASQGFYTEAFF.

This clone came up once. Other DNA sequences of this sample code for an identical CDR3. The CDR3 nucleotides read TGTGCCTGGAGTCCGGGTGTAGATGGCTACACCTTC. Translating gives CAWSPGVDGYTF. The chain links TRBV30 to TRBJ1-2; D call uncertain. CDR1 and CDR2 (germline): GTSNPN, SVGIG (reference sequence). Trimming left V 2 bases short and J 6 bases short, with 10 bases between. The CDR3 runs 12 residues.

The V call is TRBV28, the J call TRBJ2-1; the D is unclear. Germline CDR1 is MDHEN and CDR2 is SYDVKM. CDR3 length: 14 amino acids. V was shortened by 4 bases and J by 3 bases, with 10 bases between the two germline ends. The CDR3 protein is CASSSGALYNEQFF. The CDR3 region has the DNA TGTGCCAGCAGTTCCGGAGCTCTCTACAATGAGCAGTTCTTC.

The chain links TRBV15 to TRBJ1-4; tentatively, D is TRBD1 (6 bases). V lost 5 bases and J lost 0, with 16 bases in between. This CDR3 region has 17 residues. Germline-derived CDR1 and CDR2 are LNHNV and YYDKDF (reference sequence). The CDR3 loop reads CATSGEGGRSTNEKLFF. The CDR3 coding sequence is TGTGCCACCAGCGGGGAGGGGGGCCGATCAACTAATGAAAAACTGTTTTTT.

The rearrangement joins TRBV11-2 to TRBJ1-2; D call uncertain. The CDR3 sequence is 16 residues long. V dropped 1 base and J dropped 1 base, with 13 bases sitting between them. Germline-derived CDR1 and CDR2 are SGHAT and FQNNGV. DNA of the CDR3: TGTGCCAGCAGCTTAGGCGGACTAGCAGTTAACTATGGCTACACCTTC. Translation gives CASSLGGLAVNYGYTF. The complete variable domain, with remaining parts taken from reference TRBV11-2 and TRBJ1-2, reads EAGVAQSPRYKIIEKRQSVAFWCNPISGHATLYWYQQILGQGPKLLIQFQNNGVVDDSQLPKDRFSAERLKGVDSTLKIQPAKLEDSAVYLCASSLGGLAVNYGYTFGSGTRLTVV.

On this clone: The identical CDR3 is also encoded by other nucleotide sequences in the sample. This rearrangement joins TRBV5-4 to TRBJ2-5; the D is unclear. The CDR3 is 14 amino acids. Trimming cost V 0 bases and J 1 base, with 7 bases left between them. Germline V gives CDR1 SGHNT, CDR2 YYREEE (reference sequence). The CDR3 is CASSLGGVQETQYF. For the CDR3, the DNA is TGTGCCAGCAGCTTGGGAGGAGTCCAAGAGACCCAGTACTTC.

The rearrangement links TRBV2 to TRBJ1-4, with unresolved D. V lost 6 bases to trimming and J lost 4 bases, with 18 bases between them. Per germline, CDR1 SNHLY and CDR2 FYNNEI. This CDR3 has 16 residues. The CDR3 nucleotides read TGTGCCAGCAGACAGACTACTTACAGCCTTAATGAAAAACTGTTTTTT. Residues: CASRQTTYSLNEKLFF.

This sequence joins TRBV5-4 and TRBJ1-4; 8 bases map to TRBD1. CDR1 and CDR2 (germline): SGHNT, YYREEE (reference sequence). This CDR3 has 14 residues. Germline trimming cut 4 bases from V and 8 bases from J; bases unmatched to any gene: 7. CDR3: CASSIDRGGEKLFF. The CDR3 DNA is TGTGCCAGCAGCATAGACAGGGGCGGGGAAAAACTGTTTTTT.

The CDR3 coding sequence is TGTGCCAGCAGCTCCGGGACTAGCACAGATACGCAGTATTTT. Protein sequence: CASSSGTSTDTQYF. The chain is built from TRBV7-6 and TRBJ2-3, with a tentative D call TRBD2 (6 bases). Trimming pared 4 bases from V and 0 bases from J, leaving 8 bases between. CDR1 and CDR2 from the germline V gene are SGHVS and FNYEAQ. The CDR3 is 14 residues long. Full variable domain (outside the CDR3, taken from reference TRBV7-6 and TRBJ2-3): GAGVSQSPRYKVTKRGQDVALRCDPISGHVSLYWYRQALGQGPEFLTYFNYEAQQDKSGLPNDRFSAERPEGSISTLTIQRTEQRDSAMYRCASSSGTSTDTQYFGPGTRLTVL.

V gene TRBV19 combines with J gene TRBJ1-1, with 7 nucleotides matching TRBD1. The CDR3 has 17 residues. The V segment lost 6 bases and the J segment 0 bases; nucleotides outside the gene matches: 13. The germline V gene encodes CDR1 LNHDA and CDR2 SQIVND (reference sequence). This CDR3 reads CASSQAGTATMNTEAFF. The CDR3 nucleotides read TGTGCCAGTAGCCAAGCCGGGACAGCGACCATGAACACTGAAGCTTTCTTT.

The chain joins TRBV11-2 to TRBJ2-3; D not certain. The CDR3 has 12 residues. V lost 2 bases and J 4 bases, leaving 4 bases between the germline ends. Germline-derived CDR1 and CDR2 are SGHAT and FQNNGV. CDR3 DNA sequence: TGTGCCAGCAGCTTACTCGCAGATACGCAGTATTTT. Its translation: CASSLLADTQYF.

The J gene is TRBJ2-5, the V gene TRBV6-6; weak D call: TRBD1 (6 bases). Trimming cost V 5 bases and J 11 bases, with 18 bases left between them. Per germline, CDR1 MNHNY and CDR2 SVGAGI (reference sequence). The CDR3 spans 13 residues. The CDR3 DNA reads TGTGCCAGCAGTCCGGACAGCCTTGAGGAGCAGTACTTC. It encodes CASSPDSLEEQYF.

The chain carries TRBV18 and TRBJ2-7, with 13 bases aligning to TRBD2. CDR3 length equals 17 residues. Germline V gives CDR1 KGHSH, CDR2 LQKENI. After removal of 1 base from V and 1 base from J, the junction contained 4 bases not matched to a gene. CDR3 DNA: TGTGCCAGCTCACCACTGGAGACTAGCGGGAGGTCCTACGAGCAGTACTTC. Translating gives CASSPLETSGRSYEQYF.

The chain carries TRBV2 and TRBJ1-2; tentative D call: TRBD1 (5 bases). This CDR3 has 11 residues. Germline V lookup: CDR1 SNHLY, CDR2 FYNNEI. V was pared by 3 bases and J by 7 bases, with 6 bases between. CDR3 in amino acids: CASSDRGGYTF. CDR3 coding DNA: TGTGCCAGCAGTGATAGGGGTGGCTACACCTTC.

This chain joins TRBV7-8 and TRBJ2-3; 12 bases agree with TRBD1. CDR1 and CDR2 from the germline V gene are SGHVS and FQNEAQ. The junction had 2 bases not matched to a gene; V was cut back by 0 bases and J by 4 bases. The CDR3 length is 16 residues. The CDR3 DNA sequence: TGTGCCAGCAGCTTAGCGGGACAGGGGGCGGCAGATACGCAGTATTTT. Amino acids: CASSLAGQGAADTQYF.

The CDR3 loop reads CASSLFAGGLQETQYF. The CDR3 DNA is TGTGCCAGCAGTTTATTCGCGGGGGGATTACAAGAGACCCAGTACTTC. The J gene is TRBJ2-5, the V gene TRBV28; 8 bases align to TRBD2. V gave up 1 base and J gave up 2 bases; unmatched junction bases: 6. The CDR3 runs 16 residues. Germline V gene sequence: CDR1 MDHEN, CDR2 SYDVKM.

The chain employs TRBV9 and TRBJ2-1, with 13 bases aligning to TRBD2. In germline, CDR1 is SGDLS, CDR2 YYNGEE. Trimming took 0 bases from V and 9 from J; bases not matched to a gene: 3. This CDR3 has 15 residues. The CDR3 loop reads CASSVGGLAGSEQFF. The CDR3 DNA follows: TGTGCCAGCAGCGTAGGGGGACTAGCGGGGTCTGAGCAGTTCTTC.